The 13 T cell receptor beta chains presented below share a single source sample, sequenced in a study of CD8+CD57+ T cells in acquired aplastic anemia. Using genomic DNA as the template, TCR beta VDJ and CDR3 profiling was carried out. TCRdb re-called the reads through MiXCR, storing one row per CDR3 protein. The sample contains 160,000 or so distinct CDR3 sequences, around 75% of which appear only once. All sequencing subjects had displayed CD8+CD57+ cell expansion on flow cytometry. Source material: sorted CD4+, CD8+, or CD8+CD57+ T cells (not recorded which) from PBMCs. The receptors shown here come from a human donor with aplastic anemia.

The V call is TRBV7-2, the J call TRBJ1-1, with TRBD1 matching over 7 bases. The CDR3 length is 14 residues. J lost 4 bases, V lost 5 bases, and 7 bases had no gene match. CDR1 is SGHTA and CDR2 is FQGNSA in the germline V gene. For the CDR3, the DNA is TGTGCCAGCAGCCAACAGGGGCAGGGCACTGAAGCTTTCTTT. Translating gives CASSQQGQGTEAFF.

The chain uses TRBV5-1 and TRBJ2-7; perhaps TRBD1 as D (5 bases). The CDR3 has 13 residues. V lost 4 bases, J lost 1 base, and 9 bases lay in between. Germline assignment: CDR1 SGHRS and CDR2 YFSETQ. The CDR3 reads CASSDSTSYEQYF. In nucleotides, the CDR3 is TGCGCCAGCAGCGACAGTACATCCTACGAGCAGTACTTC.

This CDR3 is CSVAFVVRGGPLQETQYF. The DNA for the CDR3 is TGCAGCGTTGCGTTCGTGGTCCGGGGCGGTCCCTTACAAGAGACCCAGTACTTC. This rearrangement joins TRBV29-1 to TRBJ2-5; D is perhaps TRBD1 or TRBD2 (5 bases each). The CDR3 is 18 amino acids. V gave up 4 bases and J gave up 2 bases, with 26 bases separating them. The V gene's germline CDR1 is SQVTM and CDR2 ANQGSEA.

This clonotype appeared a few times. This sequence joins TRBV7-6 and TRBJ2-7; 7 bases are a match to TRBD2. Per germline, CDR1 SGHVS and CDR2 FNYEAQ. Losses at the gene ends were 5 bases for V and 0 bases for J; bases not matched to a gene: 7. The length of the CDR3 is 15 residues. Here the CDR3 DNA reads TGTGCCAGCAGCGGGGCTAGCGGTTCCTCCTACGAGCAGTACTTC. This gives the protein CASSGASGSSYEQYF.

The rearrangement uses TRBV29-1 and TRBJ1-1; D possibly corresponds to TRBD1 (5 bases). V shed 5 bases and J shed 7 bases, with 11 bases lying between them. The CDR3 totals 11 residues. The V gene's germline CDR1 is SQVTM and CDR2 ANQGSEA. CDR3 region: CSVIQELEAFF. The CDR3 region has the DNA TGCAGCGTTATACAGGAACTTGAAGCTTTCTTT.

The table lists this clonotype with a count of one. Given a much more abundant clone one base away, this may be a read error. V is TRBV6-4 and J is TRBJ2-2, with TRBD1 matching over 8 bases. Germline CDR1 and CDR2: MRHNA and SNTAGT. The CDR3 is 15 residues long. This CDR3 is CAGSDGQGGTGELFF. The CDR3 nucleotides are TGTGCCGGCAGTGACGGACAGGGTGGCACCGGGGAGCTGTTTTTT.

The rearrangement links TRBV29-1 to TRBJ2-7, with D possibly being TRBD1 (6 bases). Germline V gene sequence: CDR1 SQVTM, CDR2 ANQGSEA. V lost 7 bases to trimming and J lost 2 bases, with 15 bases between them. This CDR3 spans 13 amino acids. CDR3 in amino acids: CSGTGPGAYEQYF. CDR3 in DNA: TGCAGCGGGACGGGTCCAGGGGCCTACGAGCAGTACTTC.

The chain uses TRBV7-9 and TRBJ2-7, with D perhaps TRBD2 (5 bases). V lost 2 bases and J 5 bases, leaving 10 bases between the germline ends. The germline V gene encodes CDR1 SEHNR and CDR2 FQNEAQ (reference sequence). The CDR3 sequence is 13 residues long. The chain's CDR3 is CASSLLLANEQYF. Written as DNA, the CDR3 is TGTGCCAGCAGCTTATTATTAGCGAACGAGCAGTACTTC.

This clonotype was observed a single time. The V gene is TRBV19, the J gene TRBJ1-4, with 10 bases lining up with TRBD1. The CDR3 extends over 17 amino acids. The ends lost 6 bases at V and 0 bases at J; junction bases unmatched: 7. CDR1 LNHDA and CDR2 SQIVND come from the germline V gene (reference sequence). The chain's CDR3 is CASRPRDRGATNEKLFF. CDR3 in DNA: TGTGCCAGTAGGCCCCGGGACAGGGGAGCAACTAATGAAAAACTGTTTTTT.

This clonotype was detected only once. The rearrangement links TRBV2 to TRBJ2-7; 9 bases are shared with TRBD1. The CDR3 loop spans 17 amino acids. Per germline, CDR1 SNHLY and CDR2 FYNNEI. Losses at the gene ends were 1 base for V and 3 bases for J; bases not matched to a gene: 10. The CDR3 spells CASSEVGTGHLHYEQYV. The CDR3 region has the DNA TGTGCCAGCAGTGAAGTCGGGACAGGGCATTTACACTACGAGCAGTACGTC.

This chain connects TRBV12-5 to TRBJ1-6; tentative D call: TRBD1 (5 bases). The germline gives CDR1 LGHNT, CDR2 FRNRAP. V dropped 6 bases and J dropped 9 bases, with 15 bases sitting between them. The CDR3 length is 14 residues. CDR3 in DNA: TGTGCTAGTGGGGTGGGGGGGTCCCCTTCACCCCTCCACTTT. Translating gives CASGVGGSPSPLHF.

The chain is built from TRBV9 and TRBJ2-1, with D possibly matching TRBD2 (7 bases). V was clipped by 0 bases and J by 5 bases, with 18 bases between them. The CDR3 is 17 amino acids. Looked up from germline, CDR1 is SGDLS and CDR2 is YYNGEE. CDR3 loop: CASSVEGVTSFNNEQFF. In DNA form, the CDR3 reads TGTGCCAGCAGCGTAGAGGGGGTGACTAGCTTCAACAATGAGCAGTTCTTC.

This clonotype has a handful of counts. The chain is built from TRBV7-9 and TRBJ1-6; D is ambiguous. This CDR3 is 13 amino acids long. The V end lost 5 bases, the J end lost 11 bases, and 13 bases lay between the germline ends. Per germline, CDR1 SEHNR and CDR2 FQNEAQ (reference sequence). The CDR3, as DNA: TGTGCCAGCAGCCCCCGGACCGAGACACCCCTCCACTTT. Encoded protein: CASSPRTETPLHF.